This TCR beta chain stems from a study of a mutant IDH1 vaccine in newly diagnosed glioma. Produced via immunoSEQ multiplex PCR; TCRdb's table is partial and in-frame only. The table lists about 16,000 clones, roughly 80% of them singletons, with more than 8.5% in the top ten. Time point reported: baseline, week 1 (first vaccination visit). Treatment in this sample: pre-vaccination baseline after standard-of-care therapy. Germline values: CDR1 SGHVS, CDR2 FNYEAQ. V was pared by 6 bases and J by 0 bases, with 2 bases between. This CDR3 has 12 amino acids. The input for sequencing was PBMCs, taken from a glioma patient treated with radiotherapy, temozolomide or both. This receptor was identified in a man in his forties with glioma. The chain links TRBV7-6 to TRBJ2-2, with D unclear. The CDR3 coding sequence is TGTGCCAGCAGTTCGAACACCGGGGAGCTGTTTTTT. The encoded protein is CASSSNTGELFF.